This is a list of T cell receptor beta chains from one sample in a study of T cells in narcolepsy. Libraries were prepared by immunoSEQ multiplex PCR; TCRdb keeps only in-frame clonotypes and omits some of them. The sample has about 30,000 clones; roughly four fifths are singletons. Sequencing was performed on CD45RA- memory CD4+ T cells from PBMCs. The receptor set was obtained from a human donor with narcolepsy. CDR3s include the opening cysteine and the closing phenylalanine or tryptophan. D genes are given only for firm matches. Part of the rows lack a size; the others show once, few, many or a class for expanded clones.

v_call,clone_size,d_call,j_call,cdr3_nt,cdr3_aa
TRBV5-6,NA,NA,TRBJ2-3,TGTGCCAGCAGCCGTGCGACAGATAGCACAGATACGCAGTATTTT,CASSRATDSTDTQYF
TRBV7-3,NA,TRBD2,TRBJ2-5,TGTGCCAGCAGCTTAACAGCGGGGGGGCAAGAGACCCAGTACTTC,CASSLTAGGQETQYF
TRBV9,few,NA,TRBJ2-5,TGTGCCAGCAGCGCCCGCCCGCAAGAGACCCAGTACTTC,CASSARPQETQYF
TRBV5-4,once,NA,TRBJ1-1,TGTGCCAGCACCGATTGGGGCACTGAAGCTTTCTTT,CASTDWGTEAFF
TRBV4-1,NA,TRBD1,TRBJ1-1,TGCGCCAGCAGCCAAACTAACCCGACAGGGTCGAACACTGAAGCTTTCTTT,CASSQTNPTGSNTEAFF
TRBV5-4,NA,TRBD1,TRBJ2-5,TGTGCCAGCAGCAAAGGGACAGAAGAGACCCAGTACTTC,CASSKGTEETQYF
TRBV6-5,NA,TRBD1,TRBJ1-5,TGTGCCAGCAGTCCCCGGGACAGGGGGCCTCAGCCCCAGCATTTT,CASSPRDRGPQPQHF
TRBV14,NA,NA,TRBJ1-2,TGTGCCAGCAGCCAAGGGCCGGACAACTATGGCTACACCTTC,CASSQGPDNYGYTF
TRBV7-9,NA,TRBD2,TRBJ2-1,TGTGCCAGCAGCTTAGGTCTAGCGGGGGGCCTATTACATGATGAGCAGTTCTTC,CASSLGLAGGLLHDEQFF
TRBV15,once,NA,TRBJ1-4,TGTGCCACCAGCAGAGATACTGGGGGCCTAAAAAAACTGTTTTTT,CATSRDTGGLKKLFF
TRBV5-3,NA,TRBD1,TRBJ2-7,TGTGCCACTCAACGGGGACAGACTGCCTACGAGCAGTACTTC,CATQRGQTAYEQYF
TRBV19,NA,NA,TRBJ2-5,TGTGCCAGTAGTATTGGGCAGGGGATATTCCAAGAGACCCAGTACTTC,CASSIGQGIFQETQYF
TRBV4-1,NA,NA,TRBJ1-5,TGCGCCAGCAGCCCGTGGCTGACAGCAAATCAGCCCCAGCATTTT,CASSPWLTANQPQHF
TRBV9,few,NA,TRBJ2-7,TGTGCCAGCAGCGTAGAGGGGGGCGAGAGCTCCTACGAGCAGTACTTC,CASSVEGGESSYEQYF
TRBV25-1,NA,TRBD1,TRBJ1-2,TGTGCCAGCAGTGAAACAGGGGGATTCCGCGGCTACACCTTC,CASSETGGFRGYTF
TRBV19,NA,TRBD2,TRBJ2-2,TGTGCCAGTAGTATTCAAGGGACTAGCGGGGGCGGGGAGCTGTTTTTT,CASSIQGTSGGGELFF
TRBV6-6,NA,TRBD2,TRBJ2-2,TGTGCCAGCAGTTACTCAGGCGGGGGGGCTACCGGGGAGCTGTTTTTT,CASSYSGGGATGELFF
TRBV9,NA,TRBD2,TRBJ2-3,TGTGCCAGCAGCGGGGGACTAGCGGGGGTCACAGATACGCAGTATTTT,CASSGGLAGVTDTQYF
TRBV7-8,NA,TRBD2,TRBJ2-7,TGTGCCAGCAGCTTCGGGGCCAATAGCGGGTTACCCTACGAGCAGTACTTC,CASSFGANSGLPYEQYF
TRBV5-1,NA,NA,TRBJ2-7,TGCGCCAGCAGCTTGTCTCCTTCGAGGGAGCAGTACTTC,CASSLSPSREQYF
TRBV30,NA,TRBD2,TRBJ2-3,TGTGCCTGGAGTATCGGGACTAGCGGATTCACAGATACGCAGTATTTT,CAWSIGTSGFTDTQYF
TRBV5-6,NA,TRBD1,TRBJ1-4,TGTGCCAGCAGCTTGGGACAGGGAAATGAAAAACTGTTTTTT,CASSLGQGNEKLFF
TRBV5-6,NA,TRBD1,TRBJ1-2,TGTGCCAGCAGCACACCGACAGGGGCTTCGGGCTACACCTTC,CASSTPTGASGYTF
TRBV11-3,NA,TRBD1,TRBJ2-4,TGTGCCAGCAGCCCGACAGGGGAAGTCGGCAAAAACATTCAGTACTTC,CASSPTGEVGKNIQYF
TRBV7-8,NA,NA,TRBJ2-1,TGTGCCAGCAGCCTTCGACAGGTCAATGAGCAGTTCTTC,CASSLRQVNEQFF
TRBV7-2,NA,TRBD1,TRBJ2-4,TGTGCCAGCAGCCGAGGGACAGGGGGAGTGGACATTCAGTACTTC,CASSRGTGGVDIQYF
TRBV14,NA,TRBD2,TRBJ2-7,TGTGCCAGCAGTTTGCTAGCGGGGTATCGGAACGAGCAGTACTTC,CASSLLAGYRNEQYF
TRBV6-5,NA,TRBD1,TRBJ1-1,TGTGCCAGCAGCGACAGGGGGAGGCCGACTGAAGCTTTCTTT,CASSDRGRPTEAFF
TRBV19,NA,TRBD2,TRBJ2-1,TGTGCCAGTAGTATACTAGCGGGGGGGCTCGGTGAGCAGTTCTTC,CASSILAGGLGEQFF
TRBV7-8,NA,TRBD2,TRBJ2-7,TGTGCCAGCAGCTTACATTCGGGGGGGTACAAGAGGTACGGGTACGAGCAGTACTTC,CASSLHSGGYKRYGYEQYF
TRBV16,NA,TRBD1,TRBJ1-1,TGTGCCAGCAGCCAATCGAGGGGGCAGGGCACTGAAGCTTTCTTT,CASSQSRGQGTEAFF